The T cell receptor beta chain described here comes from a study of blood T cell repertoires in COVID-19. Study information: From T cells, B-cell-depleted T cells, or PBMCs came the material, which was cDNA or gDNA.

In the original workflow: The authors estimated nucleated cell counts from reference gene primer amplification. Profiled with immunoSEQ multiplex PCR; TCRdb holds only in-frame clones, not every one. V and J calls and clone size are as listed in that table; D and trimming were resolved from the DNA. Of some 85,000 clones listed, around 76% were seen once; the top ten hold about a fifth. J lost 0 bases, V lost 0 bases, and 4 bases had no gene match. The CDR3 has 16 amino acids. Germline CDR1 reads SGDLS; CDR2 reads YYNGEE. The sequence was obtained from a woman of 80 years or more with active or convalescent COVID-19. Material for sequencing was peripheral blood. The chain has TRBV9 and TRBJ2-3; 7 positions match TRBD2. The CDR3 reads CASSVDGGGSTDTQYF. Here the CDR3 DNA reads TGTGCCAGCAGCGTAGACGGCGGGGGAAGCACAGATACGCAGTATTTT.